This T cell receptor (beta chain) was obtained from a study of blood T cell repertoires in COVID-19. Study-level information: The samples span acute and convalescent COVID-19 from the United States, Italy and Spain. The analysed material was cDNA or gDNA that came from T cells, B-cell-depleted T cells, or PBMCs.

CDR1 is SGHNT, CDR2 YYREEE, per germline (reference sequence). Trimming stripped 6 bases from V and 0 bases from J, with 10 bases between. This CDR3 has 14 amino acids. In the original workflow: Reference gene primer amplification yielded estimated nucleated cell counts. Profiling relied on immunoSEQ multiplex PCR, and the TCRdb table lists in-frame clones only, not all of them. V and J calls and clone size are copied from that table; D and trimming were computed from the DNA. The sample lists roughly 84,000 clones; roughly 76% were seen once. The receptor comes from a woman aged 45-65 years with acute or convalescent COVID-19. The chain links TRBV5-4 to TRBJ1-3, with unresolved D. The sample consisted of peripheral blood. The CDR3: CASKIDSSGNTIYF. CDR3 coding DNA: TGTGCCAGCAAGATAGATAGCTCTGGAAACACCATATATTTT.